This passage covers 23 T cell receptor beta chains from one sample sequenced in a study of CD8+ T cells in alopecia areata (dated by TCRdb to 2016 to 2019). The library was generated by the immunoSEQ multiplex PCR assay. To provide template for TCR sequencing, every sample had RNA extracted and reverse transcribed into cDNA. What TCRdb holds here is the immuneACCESS table cut down to in-frame rearrangements. Part of the clones is not present; checked against another copy, under half of the missing clones reflect an unresolved V gene, and the others are unexplained. The table for this sample lists under 200,000 clones; less than 80% of them were counted only once. The leading ten clones occupy approximately 14% of the sample. This specimen's time point label, interpreted: less than 25 weeks on oral tofacitinib. What the treatment or condition label conveys for this sample: oral pan-JAK inhibitor, 5-10 mg twice daily.

The sample consisted of CD4+ T cells sorted from blood, taken at week 24, from a patient treated with tofacitinib. All receptors derive from a human donor with alopecia areata.

V is TRBV5-1 and J is TRBJ2-6; the D gene is possibly TRBD1 (5 bases). This CDR3 contains 18 residues. The V end lost 2 bases, the J end lost 0 bases, and 15 bases lay between the germline ends. Germline V gene sequence: CDR1 SGHRS, CDR2 YFSETQ. The chain's CDR3 is CASSFQTDLLSGANVLTF. The DNA for the CDR3 is TGCGCCAGCAGCTTCCAGACAGACCTCCTCTCTGGGGCCAACGTCCTGACTTTC.

This clone was detected a few times. The chain employs TRBV7-3 and TRBJ1-2; D is unclear. The V and J ends lost 5 bases and 4 bases respectively, with 11 bases between them. Germline CDR1 SGHTA, CDR2 FQGTGA. The CDR3 has 13 residues. CDR3 DNA: TGTGCCAGCAGCCATAGGGAGGGCTATGGCTACACCTTC. This sequence encodes CASSHREGYGYTF.

CDR3 residues: CASISTGDTQYF. In nucleotides, the CDR3 is TGTGCCAGCATTAGTACCGGAGATACGCAGTATTTT. This rearrangement joins TRBV6-5 to TRBJ2-3; no definite D call. The V gene's germline CDR1 is MNHEY and CDR2 SVGAGI. The V end was cut by 7 bases, the J end by 5 bases, with 10 bases between. The CDR3 consists of 12 residues.

The rearrangement links TRBV15 to TRBJ1-2; TRBD1 matches 7 bases. V was clipped by 5 bases and J by 4 bases; unmatched bases: 4. Germline V CDR1 and CDR2: LNHNV, YYDKDF (reference sequence). The CDR3 totals 13 residues. The CDR3 region is CATSARDSYGYTF. The DNA of the CDR3 is TGTGCCACCAGCGCCCGGGACAGCTATGGCTACACCTTC.

V gene TRBV12-5 combines with J gene TRBJ1-1, with a tentative D call TRBD1 (6 bases). The ends were cut back, 1 base at V and 6 bases at J, with 9 bases in the middle. From germline, CDR1 is LGHNT and CDR2 FRNRAP. The CDR3 spans 13 residues. The CDR3 reads CASGLEGGAEAFF. The CDR3, as DNA: TGTGCTAGTGGTTTGGAAGGGGGGGCTGAAGCTTTCTTT.

This chain connects TRBV30 to TRBJ2-7, with D perhaps given as TRBD1 or TRBD2 (6 bases each). V was shortened by 5 bases and J by 12 bases, with 20 bases between the two germline ends. Germline V CDR1 and CDR2: GTSNPN, SVGIG (reference sequence). The CDR3 sequence is 12 residues long. This CDR3 reads CAWAPPGAYRYF. The CDR3 coding sequence is TGTGCCTGGGCTCCCCCGGGGGCCTATCGGTACTTC.

The genes are TRBV30 and TRBJ2-5, with 10 bases that match TRBD1. The CDR3 sequence is 13 residues long. Germline V gives CDR1 GTSNPN, CDR2 SVGIG (reference sequence). The ends lost 3 bases at V and 11 bases at J; junction bases unmatched: 9. The CDR3 loop is CAWSEGQGGKQYF. CDR3 bases: TGTGCCTGGAGCGAAGGACAGGGGGGAAAGCAGTACTTC.

V gene TRBV30 combines with J gene TRBJ1-2; the D is unclear. V was pared by 0 bases and J by 4 bases, with 12 bases between. The CDR3 sequence is 14 residues long. CDR1 GTSNPN and CDR2 SVGIG come from the germline V gene (reference sequence). The CDR3: CAWSVTNFLYGYTF. CDR3 DNA sequence: TGTGCCTGGAGTGTAACTAACTTCCTCTATGGCTACACCTTC.

The chain combines TRBV27 with TRBJ2-5; D remains ambiguous. CDR3 size: 14 residues. V shed 5 bases and J shed 2 bases, with 12 bases lying between them. Germline CDR1 is MNHEY and CDR2 is SMNVEV (reference sequence). CDR3 nucleotide sequence: TGTGCCAGCAGTAAAAACAGTAATCAAGAGACCCAGTACTTC. It translates to CASSKNSNQETQYF.

This clone has a handful of counts. This chain joins TRBV7-2 and TRBJ1-1; D unresolved. V lost 1 base and J lost 1, with 7 bases in between. CDR3 size: 14 residues. Germline CDR1 and CDR2: SGHTA and FQGNSA. CDR3 loop: CASSLVGKNTEAFF. In DNA form, the CDR3 reads TGTGCCAGCAGCTTAGTAGGGAAGAACACTGAAGCTTTCTTT.

This clone was recorded a few times. V gene TRBV14 combines with J gene TRBJ1-4; unclear D gene. V lost 1 base and J lost 5, with 20 bases in between. The CDR3 length is 18 residues. The germline gives CDR1 SGHDN, CDR2 FVKESK. CDR3 amino acids: CASSQVSVGAAANEKLFF. DNA of the CDR3: TGTGCCAGCAGCCAAGTTTCGGTCGGTGCGGCAGCGAATGAAAAACTGTTTTTT.

CDR3 in DNA: TGCGCCAGCAGCCCGGGACTAGCGGGGAGATACACAGATACGCAGTATTTT. Protein: CASSPGLAGRYTDTQYF. This sequence joins TRBV5-1 and TRBJ2-3; 13 bases match TRBD2. CDR3 length equals 17 residues. Germline CDR1 SGHRS, CDR2 YFSETQ. V dropped 4 bases and J dropped 2; count of bases not matched to a gene: 7.

The chain carries TRBV29-1 and TRBJ1-6; D unclear. Trimming removed 7 bases at V and 0 bases at J, with 19 bases between. This CDR3 comprises 17 residues. CDR1 SQVTM and CDR2 ANQGSEA come from the germline V gene. In DNA form, the CDR3 reads TGCAGCGAGGCGGATGACCCACCGAGCTCCTATAATTCACCCCTCCACTTT. It translates to CSEADDPPSSYNSPLHF.

The rearrangement links TRBV7-9 to TRBJ2-5, with D uncertain. The V end lost 4 bases, the J end lost 5 bases, and 14 bases lay between the germline ends. The germline V gene encodes CDR1 SEHNR and CDR2 FQNEAQ (reference sequence). The CDR3 has 14 residues. CDR3: CASSSRSGRETQYF. The CDR3 DNA sequence: TGTGCCAGCAGCTCCCGATCCGGGCGGGAGACCCAGTACTTC.

The chain has TRBV29-1 and TRBJ2-2; D is perhaps TRBD1 or TRBD2 (5 bases each). The length of the CDR3 is 14 residues. V lost 1 base to trimming and J lost 8 bases, with 14 bases between them. Germline V gene lookup returns CDR1 SQVTM and CDR2 ANQGSEA. CDR3 region: CSVEGQTGTGELFF. CDR3 sequence (DNA): TGCAGCGTTGAAGGACAAACCGGGACGGGGGAGCTGTTTTTT.

This clone appeared a few times. This rearrangement joins TRBV4-2 to TRBJ2-5; 9 nucleotides line up with TRBD2. Per the germline V gene, CDR1 is LGHNA and CDR2 is YNFKEQ. V lost 0 bases and J lost 0; bases outside the gene matches: 8. The CDR3 has 18 residues. The CDR3 bases are TGTGCCAGCAGCCAAGACCTCTTAGCGGGGGCCAACCAAGAGACCCAGTACTTC. Translation gives CASSQDLLAGANQETQYF.

V and J are TRBV18 and TRBJ1-1; 7 bases agree with TRBD1. Germline lookup yields CDR1 KGHSH and CDR2 LQKENI. With 2 bases clipped from V and 8 bases from J, the junction kept 2 bases outside the gene matches. This CDR3 comprises 12 residues. The CDR3 region is CASSPKQGEAFF. The CDR3 region has the DNA TGTGCCAGCTCACCAAAACAGGGGGAAGCTTTCTTT.

V is TRBV7-2 and J is TRBJ2-6, with unresolved D. The V gene's germline CDR1 is SGHTA and CDR2 FQGNSA. V lost 3 bases, J lost 1 base, and 4 bases lay in between. The CDR3 has 14 amino acids. Written as DNA, the CDR3 is TGTGCCAGCAGCTTTACATCTGGGGCCAACGTCCTGACTTTC. This gives the protein CASSFTSGANVLTF.

The rearrangement uses TRBV10-3 and TRBJ2-5, with D maybe TRBD1 (5 bases). V was cut by 7 bases and J by 5 bases, with 14 bases left in between. This CDR3 comprises 13 residues. Germline CDR1 and CDR2: ENHRY and SYGVKD. CDR3 bases: TGTGCCATCAAGCAGGGCTCGAGGGAGACCCAGTACTTC. Its translation is CAIKQGSRETQYF.

This chain connects TRBV11-2 to TRBJ1-2; D is perhaps TRBD1 (6 bases). Per the germline V gene, CDR1 is SGHAT and CDR2 is FQNNGV. V was pared by 4 bases and J by 11 bases, with 20 bases between. CDR3 size: 14 residues. CDR3 in DNA: TGTGCCAGCAGCTCCCCACCGGGGGCATCGGGATACACCTTC. It codes for CASSSPPGASGYTF.

The chain links TRBV2 to TRBJ1-6, with TRBD1 as a possible D gene (5 bases). CDR1 is SNHLY and CDR2 is FYNNEI in the germline V gene. This CDR3 has 13 residues. Trimming removed 4 bases from V and 11 bases from J, with 12 bases in between. In DNA, the CDR3 is TGTGCCAGCAGTGTGTTCGACAGACCACCCCTCCACTTT. Its protein product is CASSVFDRPPLHF.

CDR3 DNA: TGTGCCAGTAGCCCTCCCAGGACATCGAACACTGAAGCTTTCTTT. It encodes CASSPPRTSNTEAFF. The rearrangement uses TRBV19 and TRBJ1-1; perhaps TRBD1 as D (5 bases). The CDR3 is 15 residues long. CDR1 LNHDA and CDR2 SQIVND come from the germline V gene (reference sequence). Trimming took 6 bases from V and 1 from J, leaving 15 bases between them.

CDR3 loop: CASNTRGFVGTSEAFF. The CDR3 DNA sequence: TGTGCCAGCAACACCCGCGGGTTCGTGGGGACTTCCGAAGCTTTCTTT. The chain carries TRBV6-6 and TRBJ1-1, with D possibly matching TRBD1 (5 bases). Germline CDR1 MNHNY, CDR2 SVGAGI (reference sequence). This CDR3 spans 16 amino acids. The germline V and J ends were trimmed by 7 bases and 8 bases, with 26 bases remaining between them.